This T cell receptor (beta chain) was sequenced in a study of cytomegalovirus exposure and HLA in healthy donors (dated by TCRdb to about 2017). About the study as a whole: According to an earlier analysis of a few hundred of the donors, 150 million to 200 million T cells yielded 117 million unique TCR beta sequences and 276 Gb of sequence data. Around 320 gigabases of sequencing data and 80 million or so unique TCR sequences were included in an early release covering under 650 HLA-typed donors. Of the roughly 410 genotyped donors, 81% were placed in the genetic ancestry cluster associated with self-reported Caucasian donors. The study aimed to test whether cataloging public T cell receptors could reveal signatures of past pathogen exposure. The T cell repertoires of 670 or so subjects were profiled by immunosequencing and related to cytomegalovirus serostatus. Along with the 666-subject first cohort, a separate validation cohort of over a hundred different subjects was used. To predict cytomegalovirus infection status, the study combined high-throughput TCR immunosequencing, statistical association of individual TCRs with disease status, and machine learning. To study patterns of TCR occurrence, a later analysis re-analyzed previously published TCR beta repertoires from around 660 donors and added high-resolution HLA genotyping. Rather than drawing on any new phenotypic data, the later analysis identified candidate immune exposures from TCR beta sequences and the way those sequences occurred across donors. An earlier analysis of around 640 of the donors used high-throughput TCR beta sequencing to judge whether each TCR beta V gene segment behaved as functional or pseudogenic. Donor age, sex, ethnicity and CMV serostatus were collected together with the repertoire data. A later genetic analysis took genome-wide SNP genotypes for about 65% of the 666 donors and used that subset as a discovery cohort. All discovery cohort repertoires had been generated using a single sequencing platform. Class I and class II HLA loci were covered by the typing at four-digit resolution. Typing coverage varied by locus: roughly 629-640 donors for A, B, C, DRB1 and DQB1; 522 for DQA1; about 570 for DPA1; approximately 490 for DPB1. About five DR-DQ haplotypes were handled as single units for association and clustering because linkage in the cohort was strong. Across roughly 420 genotyped donors of the cohort, an average of about 240,000 unique TCR beta nucleotide sequences per donor were sequenced, and roughly a sixth of those sequences were non-productive.

The cohort comprised hundreds of healthy bone marrow donors. Cohort members were all nominally healthy when sampled, although unrecorded immune exposures were likely present. The donor was CMV seronegative and belonged to the group of 350 to 400 seronegative cohort members. Each donor provided a peripheral blood sample, and peripheral blood mononuclear cells were used for TCR beta sequencing. Genomic DNA extraction from the blood cell samples was performed with the Qiagen DNeasy Blood Extraction Kit. This clone was seen only once. The target of this receptor is not known. One base away there is no much larger clone; base qualities are not given. Broad study findings and their caveats: Some IMGT-functional V segments, including TRBV6-2 and TRBV6-3, could not be distinguished by the 87-base-pair reads and were therefore excluded. According to a later genetic analysis, donors in an Asian-associated ancestry cluster had fewer N-insertions in productive TCRs than the roughly 670-donor mean. Three of the identified cytomegalovirus-associated TCR beta chains were confirmed in vitro to be specific for cytomegalovirus antigens. In a later analysis, HLA-associated TCR beta chains showed more clonal expansion and lower generation probabilities than non-associated chains that were equally common. Roughly uniform sequencing depth across donors was assumed in presence/absence analyses, although this assumption may not hold. The earlier analysis of fewer than 750 of the donors excluded approximately 17 rarely observed V segments, including chromosome 9 orphons, because counts were too low. According to a later analysis, TCR association rates differed among HLA loci, with DRB1 alleles showing the most associated TCRs and HLA-C alleles showing the fewest. The only immune exposure information available for the cohort was CMV serostatus. In a later analysis, most CMV-associated TCR beta chains were found to appear HLA-restricted, with HLA associations seemingly driven largely by CMV exposure. Linkage disequilibrium might explain the correlated functional status among segregating V segments, but an unknown experimental factor could not be ruled out. At a false discovery rate of 0.05, a later analysis linked around 17,000 TCR beta sequences to specific HLA alleles. According to the authors, the approach could potentially be generalized to other disease states and immunological phenotypes. A later genetic analysis associated a missense DCLRE1C variant with V-gene and J-gene trimming of TCR beta chains, and an independent cohort replicated the association. Because some donors lacked HLA typing at each locus, the association tests relied only on the typed subset. While some public TCRs were present in many individuals, most TCR sequences turned up only very rarely across donors. Strong co-occurrence of HLA alleles, especially DR and DQ, made assigning TCR associations to individual alleles difficult. A total of 150 to 200 TCR beta chains were listed by the study as associated with cytomegalovirus. In an earlier analysis of 587 of the donors, most TCR beta V segments appeared in productive rearrangements about 87% or about 30% of the time, broadly matching IMGT annotations. In both the original and validation cohorts, the classifier was reported to diagnose cytomegalovirus status with high specificity and sensitivity. The cohort was sequenced for TCR beta chains only, and without alpha or paired-chain data the features that could be detected were limited. A cluster of highly shared sequence variants was judged likely to represent a technical artifact of the sequencing pipeline. A further reported finding was that TCR beta sequences accurately predicted the HLA-A and HLA-B alleles for most subjects in the first cohort. Several of the top co-occurrence clusters appeared to be linked to parvovirus B19, influenza, CMV and Epstein-Barr virus, according to a later analysis.

The receptor library was made with the immunoSEQ multiplex PCR assay. The multiplex PCR relied on a mix of 60 forward primers for TCR Vbeta segments and 13 reverse primers for TCR Jbeta segments. The CDR3 region of rearranged TCR beta genes was amplified from genomic DNA with a multiplex PCR assay. Amplified TCR beta libraries were sequenced as 87-base-pair reads on the Illumina HiSeq System. Per the authors' processing: A later analysis tallied tens of millions of unique TCR beta chains across the 700 or so repertoires, and around 12 million of those chains were shared by two or more donors. Raw reads were error-corrected and collapsed into unique sequences by a nearest-neighbor algorithm in which closely related sequences were merged to remove PCR and sequencing errors. Alignment of CDR3 sequences to IMGT reference sequences was used to assign V, D and J gene segments. For a sequence to be retained, at least a six-nucleotide match to both a V gene segment and a J gene segment was required. Rearrangements were called productive when the CDR3 lacked stop codons and stayed in frame with V and J; all others were non-productive. Following IMGT convention, CDR3 was defined as the stretch from the second conserved V-encoded cysteine up to the conserved J-encoded phenylalanine. The earlier analysis of about 590 of the donors excluded sequences that lacked an unambiguous match to a single V gene segment. An earlier analysis of fewer than 750 of the donors called V segments functional above 56.7% productive rearrangements and segregating when the between-donor standard deviation exceeded 5%. A statistical classification framework was developed to diagnose cytomegalovirus status using the catalog of TCR beta chain sequences. In a later analysis, TCR nucleotide sequences were compared against IMGT/GENE-DB human TR gene sequences so that V and J genes could be assigned. A later analysis assigned CDR3 sequences and most-parsimonious VDJ recombination scenarios with the TCRdist pipeline. In a later analysis, each TCR beta chain was defined by its CDR3 amino acid sequence together with its V-gene family, and reads without a unique V-gene family were excluded. As a way to deal with suspected cross-contamination and a sequencing artifact, a later analysis dropped 592 nucleotide sequences that were highly shared and had low generation probability. In a later analysis, a clonal expansion index was calculated for each public chain from normalized within-repertoire ranks of inferred template counts. Generation probabilities in a later analysis came from a VDJ recombination model fitted to out-of-frame rearrangements, and those results were checked against IGoR. In a later analysis, TCR-TCR, TCR-HLA and TCR-CMV co-occurrence was scored with hypergeometric tests, and a repertoire-size bias correction was applied to TCR pairs. A later analysis estimated false discovery rates by permuting HLA or CMV assignments 20 times. A later analysis grouped co-occurring TCRs with DBSCAN, adding TCRdist sequence similarity when clustering within HLA-allele-positive subsets. Repertoires with fewer than 30,000 or more than 120,000 public chains, plus five repertoires with anomalous nucleotide sharing, were excluded from co-occurrence clustering. Drawn from immuneACCESS, this table holds only the in-frame rearrangements with V and J called that TCRdb kept. Clones are partly lost; checked studies trace under half to an unresolved V gene and leave the rest unexplained. D and trimming come from the DNA, and the V and J calls and clone size come from that table. The sample contains roughly 110,000 clones, 60% to 80% of them found a single time. The ten largest clones capture 0.79% of the sample.

The trim is 4 bases for V and 13 bases for J, with a gap of 14 bases between the germline ends. From the germline V gene, CDR1 is SGDLS and CDR2 is YYNGEE. Counted from cysteine to phenylalanine, this CDR3 has 12 amino acids. Of all the DNA, just the CDR3 is kept, 36 bases in frame from base 1. Sequenced sample: PBMCs. The sequence was obtained from a boy between 5 and 17 years old in good health and CMV-seronegative. The chain is assembled from TRBV9 and TRBJ2-2; the D gene is perhaps TRBD2, on 6 matching bases. CDR3 loop: CASSSSAGRLFF. The nucleotides are TGTGCCAGCAGCTCCTCCGCGGGGCGGCTGTTTTTT.